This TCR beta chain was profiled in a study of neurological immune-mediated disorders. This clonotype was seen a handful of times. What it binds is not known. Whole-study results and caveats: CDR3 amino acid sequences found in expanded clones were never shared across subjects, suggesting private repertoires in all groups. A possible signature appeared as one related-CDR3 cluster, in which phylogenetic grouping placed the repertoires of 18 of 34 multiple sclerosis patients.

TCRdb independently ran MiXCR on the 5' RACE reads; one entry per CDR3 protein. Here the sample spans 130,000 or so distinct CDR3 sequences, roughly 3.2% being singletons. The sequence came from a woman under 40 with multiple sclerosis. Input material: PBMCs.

The CDR3 loop is CASSSSIGPTNTGELFF. The CDR3 DNA is TGTGCCAGCAGTTCCTCTATCGGGCCAACGAACACCGGGGAGCTGTTTTTT. The rearrangement joins TRBV6-5 to TRBJ2-2, with D unresolved. The germline V gene has CDR1 MNHEY and CDR2 SVGAGI. Trimming left V 4 bases short and J 0 bases short, with 15 bases between. The CDR3 extends over 17 amino acids.